This is a list of T cell receptor beta chains from one sample in a study of shared clonotypes between healthy human individuals. Profiling relied on immunoSEQ multiplex PCR, and the TCRdb table lists in-frame clones only, not all of them. The repertoire holds about 710,000 clones, 55% to 80% seen once, with approximately 2% in the top ten. The sample taken for sequencing was memory CD4+ T cells sorted from blood. All receptors derive from a woman aged 25-40 years in good health. Both conserved end residues are part of each CDR3.

J gene	V gene	CDR3 protein
TRBJ2-1	TRBV7-2	CASSLLATSYNEQFF
TRBJ1-2	TRBV21-1	CASRYKGGSNYGYTF
TRBJ1-5	TRBV7-8	CASSPENGNNQPQHF
TRBJ1-3	TRBV2	CASRGQGTGGNTIYF
TRBJ2-1	TRBV9	CASSFRTSGRGPYNEQFF
TRBJ2-2	TRBV5-4	CASSLERSNTGELFF
TRBJ2-2	TRBV5-1	CASSTLAGGTNTGELFF
TRBJ1-5	TRBV21-1	CASSTEQPQHF
TRBJ1-1	TRBV12-5	CASAPDRSEAFF
TRBJ2-3	TRBV5-1	CASSLLRGTDTQYF
TRBJ1-5	TRBV18	CASSPLSVTASNQPQHF
TRBJ2-7	TRBV2	CASVGRSYEQYF
TRBJ1-2	TRBV5-1	CASSPGEGNYGYTF
TRBJ2-1	TRBV7-2	CASSLGQSYNEQFF
TRBJ1-4	TRBV14	CASSQARQGLGKLFF
TRBJ2-3	TRBV2	CASRDGLNTDTQYF
TRBJ2-1	TRBV5-1	CASSLVGVYNEQFF
TRBJ2-7	TRBV27	CASSPRQGVREQYF
TRBJ1-3	TRBV11-2	CASSYRRADTIYF
TRBJ1-3	TRBV28	CASSLGQTGNTIYF
TRBJ2-7	TRBV12-5	CASGKTGTSGSTYEQYF
TRBJ1-1	TRBV28	CASSRRRVNTEAFF
TRBJ2-3	TRBV7-2	CASSLLARGQYF
TRBJ2-1	TRBV15	CATSRDSGTGSIF
TRBJ2-7	TRBV25-1	CASSAGGSYEQYF
TRBJ2-1	TRBV7-2	CASSLASGTYNEQFF
TRBJ2-1	TRBV6-1	CASGAGTSGNNEQFF
TRBJ2-5	TRBV2	CASKGQNQETQYF
TRBJ2-7	TRBV27	CASSSTGTPPYEQYF
TRBJ2-1	TRBV10-1	CASSESNSGIRDEQFF
TRBJ1-4	TRBV5-1	CASSAGTGVNEKLFF
TRBJ2-1	TRBV20-1	CSAADLEQFF
TRBJ1-2	TRBV20-1	CSAQGGSFSTF
TRBJ2-2	TRBV29-1	CSVYNTGELFF
TRBJ1-3	TRBV14	CASSQADDRVSGNTIYF
TRBJ2-5	TRBV5-1	CASSLAGQGSETQYF
TRBJ1-5	TRBV28	CASSSGQPQHF
TRBJ2-7	TRBV7-9	CASSLFGTWNEQYF
TRBJ2-7	TRBV6-5	CASTVPVSLGEQYF
TRBJ2-3	TRBV7-3	CASSLMGMIGISTDTQYF
TRBJ1-2	TRBV30	CAWGQGFGYGYTF
TRBJ1-1	TRBV6-5	CASSYFGETEAFF
TRBJ1-3	TRBV5-1	CASAPQGSGNTIYF
TRBJ1-1	TRBV28	CASSLPTGRAFF
TRBJ2-1	TRBV5-1	CASRWQTSGSYNEQFF
TRBJ2-3	TRBV5-4	CASSLDQKTQYF
TRBJ1-1	TRBV6-4	CASSDGDNTEAFF
TRBJ1-2	TRBV29-1	CSAIGAHYGYTF
TRBJ2-1	TRBV5-1	CASSPNPSRGQGVLSSYNEQFF
TRBJ1-3	TRBV11-2	CASSSAIGGNTIYF
TRBJ1-1	TRBV18	CASSPRAHRGGTEAFF
TRBJ2-1	TRBV10-2	CASSRELAPPYNEQFF